This T cell receptor (beta chain) was observed in a study of cytomegalovirus exposure and HLA in healthy donors. Regarding the study as a whole: In an earlier analysis, productive rearrangement rates for most beta V segments clustered near 87% or 30%.

The PCR contained 60 Vbeta and 13 Jbeta primers. Assay used: immunoSEQ multiplex PCR; TCRdb lists only in-frame clones, some missing. The data contain 90,000 to 130,000 clones, 79% of them singletons. Per the germline V gene, CDR1 is SEHNR and CDR2 is FQNEAQ (reference sequence). The CDR3 consists of 14 residues. Trimming stripped 5 bases from V and 4 bases from J, with 14 bases between. This clone was recorded a few times. What it recognizes is unknown. Sequencing was carried out using PBMCs. The rearrangement links TRBV7-9 to TRBJ1-1, with D possibly being TRBD1 (5 bases). The TCR sequence derives from a woman under 30 in good health and CMV-seropositive. In DNA form, the CDR3 reads TGTGCCAGCAGCCCTATCTGGGGGGGCACTGAAGCTTTCTTT. As protein: CASSPIWGGTEAFF.